This T cell receptor (beta chain) was captured by sequencing in a study of cytomegalovirus exposure and HLA in healthy donors. Whole-study findings and limits: 87-base-pair reads could not separate some V segments, including TRBV6-2 and TRBV6-3. Later on, an analysis found that several of the most significant clusters appeared to be linked to common viral pathogens, which included parvovirus B19.

Worth noting for this clone: The antigen is not known.

The CDR3 has 15 amino acids. V lost 4 bases, J lost 6 bases, and 19 bases lay in between. Germline values: CDR1 SGHTA, CDR2 FQGNSA. The PCR employed 60 Vbeta primers together with 13 Jbeta primers. The table came from immunoSEQ multiplex PCR; TCRdb's copy has only in-frame clones and leaves some out. The table for this sample gives 38,000 or so clones. The V call is TRBV7-2, the J call TRBJ2-7, with unresolved D. Sequencing was carried out using PBMCs. This clonotype was sampled from a man between 40 and 49 years old in good health and CMV-seropositive. CDR3 nucleotides: TGTGCCAGCAGCTCAAGAGTTAGAGAAGTCGGCGAGCAGTACTTC. Translated, it gives CASSSRVREVGEQYF.